Presented here are 24 T cell receptor beta chains from one specimen sequenced in a study of blood T cells in healthy people across ages. A second roughly 7 to 11 cycle PCR used barcoded and J-beta primers. MiXCR was run by TCRdb on the 5' RACE reads, yielding one entry per CDR3 protein. The sample records about 1.8 million distinct CDR3 sequences, 49% being singletons. Sequenced sample: blood. These receptors were collected from a woman in her thirties or forties in good health.

The genes are TRBV4-2 and TRBJ1-1; D gene unclear. Germline V gene data show CDR1 as LGHNA and CDR2 as YNFKEQ. The CDR3 totals 14 residues. V was trimmed by 3 bases and J by 0 bases, leaving 8 bases between them. This CDR3 reads CASSQDFLNTEAFF. CDR3 DNA sequence: TGTGCCAGCAGCCAGGATTTCCTGAACACTGAAGCTTTCTTT.

The count of this clonotype is one. This may be a read error: a much more frequent sequence differs by one nucleotide. The chain employs TRBV7-2 and TRBJ2-7; 7 bases are shared with TRBD1. The CDR3 runs 14 residues. The germline V gene has CDR1 SGHTA and CDR2 FQGNSA. CDR3 bases: TGTGCCTGCAGCTTAGAGGGGGCGTGGTACGAGCAGTACTTC. Protein product: CACSLEGAWYEQYF. Supplemented by reference TRBV7-2 and TRBJ2-7, the full variable domain reads GAGVSQSPSNKVTEKGKDVELRCDPISGHTALYWYRQSLGQGLEFLIYFQGNSAPDKSGLPSDRFSAERTGGSVSTLTIQRTQQEDSAVYLCACSLEGAWYEQYFGPGTRLTVT.

The V gene is TRBV20-1, the J gene TRBJ1-3, with D possibly TRBD1 on 6 matching bases. V was clipped by 0 bases and J by 4 bases, with 10 bases between them. The length of the CDR3 is 14 residues. Germline V gives CDR1 DFQATT, CDR2 SNEGSKA (reference sequence). For the CDR3, the DNA is TGCAGTGCTAGAGATGGGACAAGAGGAAACACCATATATTTT. Its translation is CSARDGTRGNTIYF.

The chain links TRBV11-2 to TRBJ2-4; 8 positions agree with TRBD2. CDR3 length: 15 residues. The V and J ends lost 6 bases and 8 bases, in that order; junction bases with no gene match: 12. Germline CDR1 reads SGHAT; CDR2 reads FQNNGV. CDR3: CASRHTSGGPDIQYF. In nucleotides, the CDR3 is TGTGCCAGCAGGCACACCAGCGGGGGTCCGGACATTCAGTACTTC. Full variable domain (missing parts from reference TRBV11-2 and TRBJ2-4): EAGVAQSPRYKIIEKRQSVAFWCNPISGHATLYWYQQILGQGPKLLIQFQNNGVVDDSQLPKDRFSAERLKGVDSTLKIQPAKLEDSAVYLCASRHTSGGPDIQYFGAGTRLSVL.

The chain couples TRBV18 to TRBJ1-2; 9 bases are shared with TRBD1. The CDR3 runs 14 residues. Trimming removed 6 bases from V and 6 bases from J; junction bases left unmatched: 8. Per the germline V gene, CDR1 is KGHSH and CDR2 is LQKENI. In nucleotides, the CDR3 is TGTGCCAGCTCTCTCACAGGGGGCTTTGATGGCTACACCTTC. It translates to CASSLTGGFDGYTF.

The V gene is TRBV20-1, the J gene TRBJ2-3; TRBD2 agrees at 13 bases. The CDR3 has 22 residues. The trim removed 2 bases at V and 3 bases at J, leaving 23 bases unmatched. The germline V gene has CDR1 DFQATT and CDR2 SNEGSKA (reference sequence). CDR3 nucleotide sequence: TGCAGTGCTAGACCCGGACTAGCGGGAGCACAACCCCAGCACATCAGTACAGATACGCAGTATTTT. It codes for CSARPGLAGAQPQHISTDTQYF.

The chain links TRBV29-1 to TRBJ2-4; D might be TRBD1 or TRBD2, each matching 5 bases. The CDR3 length is 12 residues. Trimming removed 4 bases at V and 13 bases at J, with 17 bases between. The V gene's germline CDR1 is SQVTM and CDR2 ANQGSEA. Here the CDR3 reads CSVVGATGAQYF. The CDR3 DNA is TGCAGCGTTGTCGGGGCAACCGGGGCCCAGTACTTC.

This clonotype was observed a few times. This chain joins TRBV27 and TRBJ2-7; TRBD1 might be the D (6 bases). The CDR3 covers 13 residues. V dropped 8 bases and J dropped 2 bases, with 13 bases sitting between them. The germline V gene has CDR1 MNHEY and CDR2 SMNVEV (reference sequence). The chain's CDR3 is CASSQGLPYEQYF. The CDR3 bases are TGTGCCAGCTCTCAGGGGCTTCCCTACGAGCAGTACTTC.

This clonotype was seen once. V gene TRBV6-2 or TRBV6-3 combines with J gene TRBJ2-6; 9 nucleotides match TRBD1. The CDR3 has 17 residues. Unmatched junction bases numbered 6, after V lost 3 bases and J lost 3 bases. Germline V gene data show CDR1 as MNHEY and CDR2 as SVGEGT. The CDR3: CASSYAQGALGANVLTF. As DNA, the CDR3 is TGTGCCAGCAGTTATGCACAGGGGGCGCTTGGGGCCAACGTCCTGACTTTC.

The chain is built from TRBV6-2 or TRBV6-3 and TRBJ2-1; TRBD1 is a possible D gene (5 bases). V was clipped by 0 bases and J by 3 bases, with 12 bases between them. The CDR3 runs 16 residues. In germline, CDR1 is MNHEY, CDR2 SVGEGT. The CDR3 region is CASSYSYYQGYNEQFF. The CDR3 DNA follows: TGTGCCAGCAGTTACTCGTATTACCAGGGCTACAATGAGCAGTTCTTC.

This chain links TRBV5-6 with TRBJ2-7, with D uncertain. This CDR3 has 15 residues. The V end lost 3 bases, the J end lost 3 bases, and 16 bases lay between the germline ends. Germline V gives CDR1 SGHDT, CDR2 YYEEEE. The CDR3 nucleotides are TGTGCCAGCAGCTCCCGGAAGGACCTCGGCTACGAGCAGTACTTC. Its translation: CASSSRKDLGYEQYF. The complete variable domain, with remaining parts taken from reference TRBV5-6 and TRBJ2-7, reads DAGVTQSPTHLIKTRGQQVTLRCSPKSGHDTVSWYQQALGQGPQFIFQYYEEEERQRGNFPDRFSGHQFPNYSSELNVNALLLGDSALYLCASSSRKDLGYEQYFGPGTRLTVT.

This clonotype was found a few times. The chain carries TRBV5-1 and TRBJ2-7; 8 nucleotides align to TRBD1. This CDR3 region has 17 residues. Germline loops: CDR1 SGHRS, CDR2 YFSETQ. After removal of 0 bases from V and 3 bases from J, the junction contained 11 bases not matched to a gene. The CDR3 here is CASSLVRIDRGNYEQYF. The CDR3 bases are TGCGCCAGCAGCTTGGTGAGGATAGACAGGGGAAACTACGAGCAGTACTTC.

The chain joins TRBV29-1 to TRBJ1-2; D unclear. CDR1 is SQVTM and CDR2 is ANQGSEA in the germline V gene. The V end was cut by 4 bases, the J end by 8 bases, with 8 bases between. The CDR3 loop spans 10 amino acids. CDR3 sequence reads: CSVAGEGYTF. The CDR3 bases are TGCAGCGTTGCGGGTGAGGGCTACACCTTC.

V and J are TRBV20-1 and TRBJ2-1; D perhaps matches TRBD2 (7 bases). The closer fit of TRBJ2-7 to the DNA end suggests the J call may be wrong. The V gene's germline CDR1 is DFQATT and CDR2 SNEGSKA (reference sequence). The CDR3 is 14 residues long. The DNA of the CDR3 is TGCAGTGCTAGAGATGGGGGGGCGCGGGACGAGCAGTACTTC. Translating it yields CSARDGGARDEQYF.

V gene TRBV5-1 combines with J gene TRBJ1-2; unclear D gene. Germline V CDR1 and CDR2: SGHRS, YFSETQ. With 2 bases removed from V and 0 bases from J, the gap between germline ends came to 11 bases. The CDR3 has 15 residues. CDR3 sequence reads: CASSLNPGANYGYTF. CDR3 bases: TGCGCCAGCAGCTTAAATCCCGGAGCTAACTATGGCTACACCTTC.

This chain links TRBV5-1 with TRBJ1-5; possible D gene TRBD1, 5 bases. The V gene's germline CDR1 is SGHRS and CDR2 YFSETQ. This CDR3 is built from 14 residues. V lost 4 bases, J lost 4 bases, and 12 bases lay in between. The DNA of the CDR3 is TGCGCCAGCAGCGTTGACAGTTATAATCAGCCCCAGCATTTT. Translation: CASSVDSYNQPQHF.

This sequence joins TRBV7-2 and TRBJ2-1; 7 bases map to TRBD1. Trimming at V came to 3 bases and at J to 7 bases, leaving 3 bases not matched to a gene. The germline CDR1 and CDR2 sequences are SGHTA and FQGNSA. The CDR3 is made up of 13 amino acids. The CDR3 spells CASSFYRGNEQFF. The DNA of the CDR3 is TGTGCCAGCAGCTTCTACAGGGGTAATGAGCAGTTCTTC.

The chain couples TRBV15 to TRBJ2-4, with 10 bases fitting TRBD1. The end of the DNA is better explained by TRBJ2-7, so the J call may be wrong. CDR3 length: 14 residues. Germline CDR1 and CDR2: LNHNV and YYDKDF (reference sequence). The CDR3 here is CATSSSGTGDEQYF. The CDR3 DNA reads as TGTGCCACCAGCAGCTCCGGGACAGGGGACGAGCAGTACTTC.

CDR3 protein: CASSLPCPVGNIQYF. The CDR3 coding sequence is TGTGCCAGCAGTTTGCCCTGTCCAGTGGGGAACATTCAGTACTTC. The chain has TRBV28 and TRBJ2-4, with D unresolved. Trimming took 3 bases from V and 7 from J, leaving 16 bases between them. Germline values: CDR1 MDHEN, CDR2 SYDVKM. The CDR3 has 15 residues.

The chain combines TRBV29-1 with TRBJ2-1; 10 bases map to TRBD1. The CDR3 totals 15 residues. Per germline, CDR1 SQVTM and CDR2 ANQGSEA. With 0 bases clipped from V and 8 bases from J, the junction kept 7 bases outside the gene matches. CDR3 sequence: CSVEDAGTGVYEQFF. CDR3 DNA: TGCAGCGTTGAAGACGCCGGGACAGGGGTGTATGAGCAGTTCTTC.

This clonotype has just a few counts. The chain carries TRBV24-1 and TRBJ2-7; 11 nucleotides align to TRBD2. Germline CDR1 KGHDR, CDR2 SFDVKD. This CDR3 comprises 16 residues. V lost 5 bases and J lost 6; bases outside the gene matches: 11. Here the CDR3 reads CATSATSGGDGGEQYF. CDR3 DNA sequence: TGTGCCACCAGTGCAACTAGCGGGGGAGACGGGGGCGAGCAGTACTTC.

The chain uses TRBV7-2 and TRBJ2-1; 10 bases align to TRBD2. The junction had 4 bases not matched to a gene; V was cut back by 5 bases and J by 6 bases. Germline assignment: CDR1 SGHTA and CDR2 FQGNSA. The CDR3 has 14 amino acids. DNA for the CDR3: TGTGCCAGCAGCACCTGGACTAGCGGCAATGAGCAGTTCTTC. It is translated as CASSTWTSGNEQFF.

The chain is built from TRBV2 and TRBJ2-2, with a possible D match to TRBD2 (6 bases). CDR1 SNHLY and CDR2 FYNNEI come from the germline V gene. This CDR3 has 17 amino acids. Trimming shortened V by 0 bases and J by 4 bases, and 15 bases separated the two germline ends. The chain's CDR3 is CASSEAQELAGTGELFF. The CDR3, as DNA: TGTGCCAGCAGTGAAGCGCAAGAACTAGCCGGCACCGGGGAGCTGTTTTTT. Filled out from reference TRBV2 and TRBJ2-2, the complete variable domain reads EPEVTQTPSHQVTQMGQEVILRCVPISNHLYFYWYRQILGQKVEFLVSFYNNEISEKSEIFDDQFSVERPDGSNFTLKIRSTKLEDSAMYFCASSEAQELAGTGELFFGEGSRLTVL.

This clonotype has only a few counts. The rearrangement uses TRBV25-1 and TRBJ2-1; no clear D. The CDR3 covers 12 residues. Germline values: CDR1 MGHDK, CDR2 SYGVNS. The V gene lost 5 bases and the J gene lost 8 bases, with 10 bases spanning the gap. The CDR3 here is CASSRDTDEQFF. CDR3 nucleotide sequence: TGTGCCAGCAGTCGAGATACGGATGAGCAGTTCTTC.